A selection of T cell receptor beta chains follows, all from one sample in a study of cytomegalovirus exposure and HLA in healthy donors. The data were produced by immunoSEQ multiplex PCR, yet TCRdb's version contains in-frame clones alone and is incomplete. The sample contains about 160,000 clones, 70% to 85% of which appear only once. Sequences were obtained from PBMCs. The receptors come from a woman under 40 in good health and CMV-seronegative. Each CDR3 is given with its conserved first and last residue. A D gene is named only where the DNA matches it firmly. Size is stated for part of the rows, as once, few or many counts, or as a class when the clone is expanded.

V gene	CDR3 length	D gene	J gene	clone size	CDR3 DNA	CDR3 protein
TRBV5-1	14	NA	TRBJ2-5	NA	TGCGCCAGCAGCTTGGTCTCAGGGCAGGAGACCCAGTACTTC	CASSLVSGQETQYF
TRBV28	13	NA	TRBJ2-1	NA	TGTGCCAGCACCGGAGTCTCCTACAATGAGCAGTTCTTC	CASTGVSYNEQFF
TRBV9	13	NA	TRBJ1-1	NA	TGTGCCAGCAGCTTCGGACAAAACACTGAAGCTTTCTTT	CASSFGQNTEAFF
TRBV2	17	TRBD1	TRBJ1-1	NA	TGTGCCAGCAGTATATCCGGGACAGGGGGCTTGAACACTGAAGCTTTCTTT	CASSISGTGGLNTEAFF
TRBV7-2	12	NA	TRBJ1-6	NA	TGTGCCAGCAGCTTAGACTTGAATCCCCTCCACTTT	CASSLDLNPLHF
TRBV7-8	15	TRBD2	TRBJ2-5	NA	TGTGCCAGCAGCTTGTTAGCGGGGGGCCAAGAGACCCAGTACTTC	CASSLLAGGQETQYF
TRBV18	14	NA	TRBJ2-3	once	TGTGCCAGCTCACCTGCAGATAACACAGATACGCAGTATTTT	CASSPADNTDTQYF
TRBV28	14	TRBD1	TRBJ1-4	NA	TGTGCCAGCCATGGACAGGGGGCTCAGGAAAAACTGTTTTTT	CASHGQGAQEKLFF
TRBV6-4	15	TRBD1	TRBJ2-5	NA	TGTGCCAGCAGTGACCGGACAGGGCCCCTTGGGACCCAGTACTTC	CASSDRTGPLGTQYF
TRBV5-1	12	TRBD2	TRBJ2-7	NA	TGCGCCAGCAGCTTGTCGCGGGGGGACCTCCACTTC	CASSLSRGDLHF
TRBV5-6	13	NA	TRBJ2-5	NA	TGTGCCAGCAGCCCCGGGTTCCGGGAGACCCAGTACTTC	CASSPGFRETQYF
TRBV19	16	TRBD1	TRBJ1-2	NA	TGTGCCAGTAGTTACGCAGGGACAGCCTTAAACTATGGCTACACCTTC	CASSYAGTALNYGYTF
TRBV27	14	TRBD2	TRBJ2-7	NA	TGTGCCAGCAAAACTAGCGGGAGGATCTACGAGCAGTACTTC	CASKTSGRIYEQYF
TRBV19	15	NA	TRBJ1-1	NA	TGTGCCAGTAGTCCTCTTCGAGGGGGGAACACTGAAGCTTTCTTT	CASSPLRGGNTEAFF
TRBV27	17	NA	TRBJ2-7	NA	TGTGCCAGCAGTTTAAATCCCCTGACAGGTTCCACCTACGAGCAGTACTTC	CASSLNPLTGSTYEQYF
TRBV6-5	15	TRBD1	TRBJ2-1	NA	TGTGCCACCCAGCCCGGGACAGGGTGGCGCAATGAGCAGTTCTTC	CATQPGTGWRNEQFF
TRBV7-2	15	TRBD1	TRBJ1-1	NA	TGTGCCAGCAGCTTTAAGACAGGGTGGAACACTGAAGCTTTCTTT	CASSFKTGWNTEAFF
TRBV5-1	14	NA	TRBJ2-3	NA	TGCGCCAGCAGCGTGACTAAGCCCACAGATACGCAGTATTTT	CASSVTKPTDTQYF
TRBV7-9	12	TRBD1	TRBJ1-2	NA	TGTGCCAGCAGCCAGAGACAGGGTGGCTACACCTTC	CASSQRQGGYTF
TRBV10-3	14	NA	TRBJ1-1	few	TGTGCCATCAGTGGCCAGGGGTTTGGTACTGAAGCTTTCTTT	CAISGQGFGTEAFF
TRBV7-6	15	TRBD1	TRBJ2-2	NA	TGTGCCAGCAGCCCGGGGACAGGGAACACCGGGGAGCTGTTTTTT	CASSPGTGNTGELFF
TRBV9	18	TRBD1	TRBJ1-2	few	TGTGCCAGCACCGTCCAACGGGACAGCTATGGCTACAGTCGTGGCTACACCTTC	CASTVQRDSYGYSRGYTF
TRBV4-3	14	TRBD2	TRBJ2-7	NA	TGCGCCAGCAGCCAAGGGGAGGGTTTTTACGAGCAGTACTTC	CASSQGEGFYEQYF
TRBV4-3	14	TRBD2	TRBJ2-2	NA	TGCGCCAGCAGCCGGCGCGGGAGGGTCGGGGAGCTGTTTTTT	CASSRRGRVGELFF
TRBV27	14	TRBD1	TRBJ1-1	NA	TGTGCCAGCCGTTTTCAGGGGGCGGTCACTGAAGCTTTCTTT	CASRFQGAVTEAFF
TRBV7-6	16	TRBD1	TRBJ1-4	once	TGTGCCAGCAGCGCCCAACAGGGGGCCGCTAATGAAAAACTGTTTTTT	CASSAQQGAANEKLFF
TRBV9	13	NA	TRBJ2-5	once	TGTGCCAGCAGCGGGGCCCGCCAAGAGACCCAGTACTTC	CASSGARQETQYF
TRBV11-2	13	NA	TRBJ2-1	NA	TGTGCCAGCAGCCCCGACCAGGGGTACAGGAAGTTCTTC	CASSPDQGYRKFF
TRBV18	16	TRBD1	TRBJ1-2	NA	TGTGCCAGCTCACGGACAGGGGCACTTTCTAACTATGGCTACACCTTC	CASSRTGALSNYGYTF
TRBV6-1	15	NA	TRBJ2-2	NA	TGTGCCAGCAGTGAAGCGGTCGGGATCACCGGGGAGCTGTTTTTT	CASSEAVGITGELFF
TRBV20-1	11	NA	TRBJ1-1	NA	TGCAGTGCTAGAGATTTCCAGAGGGCTTTCTTT	CSARDFQRAFF
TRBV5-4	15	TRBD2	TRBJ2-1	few	TGTGCCAGCAGCGCCGGGACTAGCGGGAACAATGAGCAGTTCTTC	CASSAGTSGNNEQFF